Presented here are 8 T cell receptor beta chains from one specimen sequenced in a study of blood T cell repertoires in COVID-19. Repertoires were generated with immunoSEQ multiplex PCR, while TCRdb's copy carries only in-frame clones and drops some. Of 150,000 to 200,000 clones in the sample, 80% to 95% were seen once. The sequencing sample was made of peripheral blood. These receptors all come from a woman in her fifties or sixties with COVID-19, enrolled during active disease.

The V gene is TRBV5-6, the J gene TRBJ1-1; no clear D gene. The germline CDR1 and CDR2 sequences are SGHDT and YYEEEE. V shed 2 bases and J shed 0 bases, with 14 bases lying between them. The CDR3 is 16 residues long. The CDR3 nucleotides are TGTGCCAGCAGCTTAGTAACCACAGTAGTGAACACTGAAGCTTTCTTT. The encoded protein is CASSLVTTVVNTEAFF.

The J gene is TRBJ2-1, the V gene TRBV7-3, with TRBD2 matching over 7 bases. Trimming took 1 base from V and 9 from J; bases not matched to a gene: 9. The CDR3 is 15 residues long. Germline V CDR1 and CDR2: SGHTA, FQGTGA. The CDR3, as DNA: TGTGCCAGCAGCTTAAAGTCTGGGGGGACTACTGAGCAGTTCTTC. Amino acid sequence: CASSLKSGGTTEQFF.

The chain employs TRBV6-6 and TRBJ1-2, with 7 bases matching TRBD1. The CDR3 runs to 12 residues. The germline V gene encodes CDR1 MNHNY and CDR2 SVGAGI (reference sequence). V lost 6 bases and J lost 9; bases outside the gene matches: 7. CDR3 region: CASRLPGGSYTF. CDR3 sequence (DNA): TGTGCCAGCAGACTCCCAGGGGGAAGCTACACCTTC.

The genes are TRBV5-5 and TRBJ2-7; maybe TRBD1 (5 bases). The V and J ends lost 4 bases and 3 bases respectively, with 14 bases between them. This CDR3 is 14 amino acids long. Germline lookup yields CDR1 SGHKS and CDR2 YYEKEE (reference sequence). CDR3 amino acids: CASSPSWGLYEQYF. The DNA for the CDR3 is TGTGCCAGCAGCCCGTCCTGGGGCCTCTACGAGCAGTACTTC.

The V and J genes are TRBV4-3 and TRBJ1-2, with D tentatively TRBD1 (5 bases). Germline V lookup: CDR1 LGHNA, CDR2 YSLEER. The CDR3 has 16 residues. V lost 0 bases, J lost 0 bases, and 11 bases lay in between. DNA for the CDR3: TGCGCCAGCAGCCAAGAAGTGGGGCAGACTAACTATGGCTACACCTTC. Amino acid sequence: CASSQEVGQTNYGYTF.

V and J are TRBV6-5 and TRBJ1-5; D might be TRBD1 (6 bases). V gave up 6 bases and J gave up 5 bases, with 14 bases separating them. The CDR3 runs 14 residues. Germline values: CDR1 MNHEY, CDR2 SVGAGI. The CDR3 DNA is TGTGCCAGCAGGGCCGACAGGCGGGATCAGCCCCAGCATTTT. This translates into CASRADRRDQPQHF.

This clone was seen a few times. V is TRBV2 and J is TRBJ1-1; TRBD1 matches at 7 bases. V was pared by 7 bases and J by 5 bases, with 13 bases of the junction left unmatched. The length of the CDR3 is 15 residues. Germline assignment: CDR1 SNHLY and CDR2 FYNNEI. CDR3 region: CASIPSATGITEAFF. For the CDR3, the DNA is TGTGCCAGCATCCCATCCGCGACAGGGATAACTGAAGCTTTCTTT.

This chain joins TRBV19 and TRBJ1-5; TRBD1 aligns across 10 bases. Germline-derived CDR1 and CDR2 are LNHDA and SQIVND (reference sequence). V lost 7 bases to trimming and J lost 9 bases; unmatched junction nucleotides: 12. The CDR3 extends over 15 amino acids. CDR3 sequence: CASTAGTGVIAPQHF. The CDR3 DNA reads as TGTGCCAGTACTGCTGGGACAGGGGTCATCGCGCCCCAGCATTTT.